These 27 T cell receptor beta chains came from one sample sequenced in a study of beta chain features in type 1 diabetes. Overall study findings and caveats: Among all four CD4+ subsets, Type 1 diabetes patients had TCRB CDR3s that were moderately but significantly shorter.

The entirety of the isolated RNA underwent reverse transcription, so expressed TCRB transcripts were sequenced. Clones were sequenced by immunoSEQ multiplex PCR, and TCRdb holds only the in-frame ones, with some missing. The sample has roughly 150,000 clones; 7.8% are singletons. No antigen has been identified for these receptors. Source material: central memory CD4+ T cells from blood. The receptors stem from a woman between 40 and 55 years old with type 1 diabetes.

Many counts were recorded for this clone. In DNA, the CDR3 is TGTGCCTGGGATAGCGGGAGATGGGACAATGAGCAGTTCTTC. This codes for CAWDSGRWDNEQFF. The rearrangement links TRBV30 to TRBJ2-1, with 9 nucleotides matching TRBD2. The CDR3 is 14 residues long. Unmatched junction bases numbered 7, after V lost 5 bases and J lost 5 bases. CDR1 GTSNPN and CDR2 SVGIG come from the germline V gene (reference sequence).

The chain is built from TRBV7-2 and TRBJ1-1; TRBD1 is a possible D gene (6 bases). The CDR3 is 15 amino acids. Trimming cost V 2 bases and J 1 base, with 11 bases left between them. The germline CDR1 and CDR2 sequences are SGHTA and FQGNSA. This CDR3 reads CASSLSGTPNTEAFF. Here the CDR3 DNA reads TGTGCCAGCAGCTTATCCGGGACACCGAACACTGAAGCTTTCTTT.

This chain uses TRBV15 with TRBJ1-4; the D is unclear. The V and J ends lost 0 bases and 0 bases respectively, with 14 bases between them. This CDR3 region has 18 residues. CDR1 is LNHNV, CDR2 YYDKDF, per germline (reference sequence). For the CDR3, the DNA is TGTGCCACCAGCAGAGAGTTACCGGGGAAAGCAACTAATGAAAAACTGTTTTTT. It translates to CATSRELPGKATNEKLFF.

This chain's CDR3 is CAWREGTGPYGYTF. CDR3 sequence (DNA): TGTGCCTGGAGGGAAGGCACAGGGCCCTATGGCTACACCTTC. This sequence joins TRBV30 and TRBJ1-2; D is possibly TRBD1 (6 bases). This CDR3 contains 14 residues. Germline CDR1 GTSNPN, CDR2 SVGIG (reference sequence). V was clipped by 3 bases and J by 4 bases, with 15 bases between them.

This rearrangement joins TRBV5-4 to TRBJ2-1, with D tentatively TRBD1 (7 bases). V shed 2 bases and J shed 7 bases, with 10 bases lying between them. CDR1 is SGHNT and CDR2 is YYREEE in the germline V gene (reference sequence). This CDR3 spans 13 amino acids. Here the CDR3 DNA reads TGTGCCAGCAGCTTCAGGGGGAGGAATGAGCAGTTCTTC. Translated, it gives CASSFRGRNEQFF.

This clone was picked up a small number of times. The V gene is TRBV25-1, the J gene TRBJ2-1; tentative D call: TRBD2 (6 bases). Trimming removed 6 bases at V and 7 bases at J, with 16 bases between. Germline assignment: CDR1 MGHDK and CDR2 SYGVNS. The CDR3 runs to 14 residues. DNA for the CDR3: TGTGCCAGCAGAGAGAACGGGAGAGGAAATGAGCAGTTCTTC. Residues: CASRENGRGNEQFF.

The table lists this clone with a few counts. V and J are TRBV20-1 and TRBJ2-7; TRBD2 aligns across 7 bases. Germline loops: CDR1 DFQATT, CDR2 SNEGSKA (reference sequence). V was clipped by 5 bases and J by 6 bases; unmatched bases: 4. This CDR3 has 11 residues. The CDR3, as DNA: TGCAGTGCTCCGACTAGCATCGAGCAGTACTTC. Protein sequence: CSAPTSIEQYF.

This clone was counted a few times. The chain employs TRBV7-9 and TRBJ2-7; D possibly corresponds to TRBD2 (6 bases). This CDR3 comprises 14 residues. Germline V gene sequence: CDR1 SEHNR, CDR2 FQNEAQ (reference sequence). V was pared by 1 base and J by 7 bases, with 14 bases between. The CDR3 coding sequence is TGTGCCAGCAGCTTAGGGCGGGGAGGTTGGGAGCAGTACTTC. Residues: CASSLGRGGWEQYF.

This clone was detected only a few times. This chain connects TRBV28 to TRBJ2-7; 7 positions agree with TRBD2. The ends lost 5 bases at V and 1 base at J; junction bases unmatched: 11. The CDR3 spans 16 residues. Germline V gives CDR1 MDHEN, CDR2 SYDVKM. The CDR3 DNA is TGTGCCAGCAGTCCTCATGGGGGAGGGACGTCCTACGAGCAGTACTTC. Its protein product is CASSPHGGGTSYEQYF.

This clone appeared a few times. The rearrangement joins TRBV4-1 to TRBJ2-5, with 7 bases that match TRBD1. The CDR3 runs to 16 residues. Germline V gene data show CDR1 as MGHRA and CDR2 as YSYEKL. V lost 0 bases to trimming and J lost 5 bases; unmatched junction nucleotides: 9. CDR3 protein: CASSQDSVLGGETQYF. The CDR3 DNA follows: TGCGCCAGCAGCCAAGATTCGGTCCTAGGGGGCGAGACCCAGTACTTC.

The chain uses TRBV11-1 and TRBJ2-7, with D perhaps matching TRBD2 (7 bases). This CDR3 is 16 amino acids long. V was shortened by 5 bases and J by 4 bases, with 21 bases between the two germline ends. The V gene's germline CDR1 is SGHAT and CDR2 FQDESV (reference sequence). CDR3 sequence reads: CASSRSSGGAGYEQYF. DNA of the CDR3: TGTGCCAGCAGCCGTTCTTCGGGGGGCGCGGGTTACGAGCAGTACTTC.

In its sample, this clone was seen a few times. V usage is TRBV5-4 and J usage is TRBJ2-2; 15 bases agree with TRBD2. CDR3 length: 17 residues. Looked up from germline, CDR1 is SGHNT and CDR2 is YYREEE (reference sequence). V was clipped by 1 base and J by 8 bases; unmatched bases: 6. In nucleotides, the CDR3 is TGTGCCAGCAGCTTGCCAGGGACTAGCGGGAGGCGAGGGGAGCTGTTTTTT. Translating it yields CASSLPGTSGRRGELFF.

The rearrangement joins TRBV27 to TRBJ2-3, with 9 bases fitting TRBD2. V gave up 2 bases and J gave up 7 bases; unmatched junction bases: 4. Germline CDR1 is MNHEY and CDR2 is SMNVEV (reference sequence). The CDR3 runs to 14 residues. DNA of the CDR3: TGTGCCAGCAGTTTAGCGGGAGGGGGGAATACGCAGTATTTT. It codes for CASSLAGGGNTQYF.

This clone was detected a few times. This rearrangement joins TRBV29-1 to TRBJ1-2; 8 positions agree with TRBD1. The CDR3 has 13 amino acids. V lost 4 bases, J lost 8 bases, and 9 bases stayed unmatched. Germline V CDR1 and CDR2: SQVTM, ANQGSEA. The CDR3 reads CSVGGQVLSGYTF. The DNA of the CDR3 is TGCAGCGTTGGGGGACAGGTTCTGTCAGGCTACACCTTC.

The rearrangement joins TRBV4-2 to TRBJ1-1; 7 nucleotides align to TRBD1. V lost 4 bases and J lost 3; bases outside the gene matches: 14. The CDR3 loop spans 17 amino acids. The germline V gene has CDR1 LGHNA and CDR2 YNFKEQ. CDR3 loop: CASSPRTGSAADTEAFF. The CDR3, as DNA: TGTGCCAGCAGCCCTCGGACAGGTAGCGCTGCGGACACTGAAGCTTTCTTT.

This clone has a handful of counts. The CDR3 region is CASSSPTSGRYNEQFF. The CDR3 DNA reads TGTGCCAGCAGCTCCCCGACTAGCGGGAGGTACAATGAGCAGTTCTTC. The genes are TRBV9 and TRBJ2-1; 13 bases are shared with TRBD2. Germline V gene lookup returns CDR1 SGDLS and CDR2 YYNGEE. V trimming: 4 bases; J trimming: 4 bases; junction bases outside the gene matches: 5. The CDR3 runs 16 residues.

This clone was detected a few times. This sequence joins TRBV27 and TRBJ1-4; D might be TRBD1 (5 bases). The CDR3 is 13 amino acids. Trimming took off 5 bases at V and 8 bases at J, with 12 bases between the two ends. Germline CDR1 MNHEY, CDR2 SMNVEV (reference sequence). The CDR3 bases are TGTGCCAGCAGTCTTCGAAGGGGCGAAAAACTGTTTTTT. It specifies CASSLRRGEKLFF.

The CDR3 coding sequence is TGTGCCAGTAGTACCCAACAGGGGGCCTACGAGCAGTACTTC. It translates to CASSTQQGAYEQYF. This sequence joins TRBV19 and TRBJ2-7, with 8 bases that match TRBD1. V shed 4 bases and J 2 bases; nucleotides not matched to a gene: 4. The CDR3 spans 14 residues. Germline CDR1 reads LNHDA; CDR2 reads SQIVND (reference sequence).

CDR3 in DNA: TGTGCCAGCAGTGCCCTCTATGGCTACACCTTC. This translates into CASSALYGYTF. The genes are TRBV25-1 and TRBJ1-2; no clear D. V lost 4 bases to trimming and J lost 4 bases, with 4 bases between them. Germline-derived CDR1 and CDR2 are MGHDK and SYGVNS. The CDR3 covers 11 residues.

This clone was detected a few times. This sequence joins TRBV9 and TRBJ1-2, with TRBD1 identical over 7 bases. The junction had 5 bases not matched to a gene; V was cut back by 2 bases and J by 4 bases. CDR3 length: 14 residues. The V gene's germline CDR1 is SGDLS and CDR2 YYNGEE. The CDR3 DNA reads TGTGCCAGCAGCGTTTCGGGACAGAGCTATGGCTACACCTTC. It is translated as CASSVSGQSYGYTF.

This clone has a handful of counts. The chain combines TRBV7-9 with TRBJ2-2; weak D call: TRBD1 (5 bases). The germline V and J ends were trimmed by 5 bases and 3 bases, with 10 bases remaining between them. Germline lookup yields CDR1 SEHNR and CDR2 FQNEAQ (reference sequence). The CDR3 is 14 amino acids. CDR3 sequence (DNA): TGTGCCAGCAGCATGGACATCTACACCGGGGAGCTGTTTTTT. It encodes CASSMDIYTGELFF.

The chain has TRBV28 and TRBJ1-2, with TRBD1 as a possible D gene (6 bases). This CDR3 has 17 residues. CDR1 and CDR2 from the germline V gene are MDHEN and SYDVKM. V lost 5 bases and J lost 4, with 23 bases in between. For the CDR3, the DNA is TGTGCCAGCAGTCCATATCCGCAGGGGTCCCTTCTCTATGGCTACACCTTC. Translated: CASSPYPQGSLLYGYTF.

This clone has just a few counts. This rearrangement joins TRBV6-5 to TRBJ2-7; TRBD1 is a possible D gene (7 bases). Germline lookup yields CDR1 MNHEY and CDR2 SVGAGI. The CDR3 has 13 residues. V lost 7 bases and J 3 bases, leaving 13 bases between the germline ends. CDR3 in DNA: TGTGCCAGCACCCAGGGGGGATTCTACGAGCAGTACTTC. Translated: CASTQGGFYEQYF.

This clone has a handful of counts. The chain recombines TRBV2 with TRBJ2-2; 8 bases are a match to TRBD2. Per the germline V gene, CDR1 is SNHLY and CDR2 is FYNNEI. V lost 4 bases, J lost 3 bases, and 7 bases stayed unmatched. The CDR3 length is 16 residues. In nucleotides, the CDR3 is TGTGCCAGCAGTGTGCGGGGGGCGATCGACACCGGGGAGCTGTTTTTT. It encodes CASSVRGAIDTGELFF.

This clone was counted between two and nine times. V usage is TRBV6-6 and J usage is TRBJ1-1; D is possibly TRBD1 (6 bases). Germline V gene data show CDR1 as MNHNY and CDR2 as SVGAGI (reference sequence). The CDR3 is 14 residues long. Trimming left V 5 bases short and J 4 bases short, with 14 bases between. CDR3 protein: CASSLNRVPTEAFF. Written as DNA, the CDR3 is TGTGCCAGCAGTCTCAACAGGGTACCCACTGAAGCTTTCTTT.

This clone was counted only a few times. This chain connects TRBV18 to TRBJ1-1, with a tentative D call TRBD1 (5 bases). V lost 8 bases, J lost 4 bases, and 14 bases lay in between. CDR3 size: 13 residues. Per germline, CDR1 KGHSH and CDR2 LQKENI. The CDR3 region has the DNA TGTGCCAGCACGCAGGGAAGGGGCACTGAAGCTTTCTTT. As protein: CASTQGRGTEAFF.

The rearrangement links TRBV1 to TRBJ2-1; the DNA was not used to check the table's D call, TRBD2. TRBV1 is recorded as a pseudogene. This CDR3 has 18 amino acids. For the CDR3, the DNA is TGCACCAGCAGCCAAGAGGAATGTTTAGGGAGGTCCTACAATGAGCAGTTCTTC. Amino acid sequence: CTSSQEECLGRSYNEQFF.